Presented here are 14 T cell receptor beta chains from one specimen sequenced in a study of cytomegalovirus exposure and HLA in healthy donors. PCR used 60 Vbeta primers and 13 Jbeta primers. TCRdb's copy holds only in-frame clones and misses some; the assay was immunoSEQ multiplex PCR. The ten most abundant clones cover under 1.3% of a sample with approximately 120,000 clones. Sequencing input: PBMCs. Source of these receptors: a man younger than 35 in good health and CMV-seronegative.

The rearrangement uses TRBV28 and TRBJ1-2; unclear D gene. The V gene's germline CDR1 is MDHEN and CDR2 SYDVKM. The CDR3 sequence is 15 residues long. The germline V and J ends were trimmed by 5 bases and 4 bases, with 17 bases remaining between them. CDR3 coding DNA: TGTGCCAGCAGTACCAGTCGAGAGTACAGCTATGGCTACACCTTC. It yields the protein CASSTSREYSYGYTF.

The V and J genes are TRBV7-8 and TRBJ1-2; TRBD1 matches 9 bases. V lost 6 bases to trimming and J lost 8 bases; unmatched junction nucleotides: 7. Germline V gene lookup returns CDR1 SGHVS and CDR2 FQNEAQ. This CDR3 has 13 amino acids. The CDR3 here is CASRPDRGQGYTF. In nucleotides, the CDR3 is TGTGCCAGCAGACCGGACAGGGGTCAAGGCTACACCTTC.

The gene calls are TRBV20-1 and TRBJ1-5, with D perhaps TRBD1 (5 bases). This CDR3 spans 11 amino acids. Trimming cost V 5 bases and J 5 bases, with 7 bases left between them. Germline loops: CDR1 DFQATT, CDR2 SNEGSKA (reference sequence). Here the CDR3 reads CSASGDQPQHF. The CDR3 nucleotides read TGCAGTGCTTCGGGGGATCAGCCCCAGCATTTT.

The chain has TRBV4-2 and TRBJ2-7, with D uncertain. Per the germline V gene, CDR1 is LGHNA and CDR2 is YNFKEQ. The CDR3 runs 13 residues. Deletions cut 3 bases from V and 3 bases from J, with 9 bases between. The CDR3 is CASSHRVLYEQYF. CDR3 DNA: TGTGCCAGCAGCCACCGGGTCCTCTACGAGCAGTACTTC.

CDR3 loop: CATSRGGGQRTSGENSYNEQFF. CDR3 DNA: TGTGCCACCAGCAGAGGGGGGGGACAAAGGACTAGCGGGGAAAACTCCTACAATGAGCAGTTCTTC. V gene TRBV15 combines with J gene TRBJ2-1; 12 bases agree with TRBD2. Germline V gene lookup returns CDR1 LNHNV and CDR2 YYDKDF (reference sequence). V gave up 1 base and J gave up 0 bases; unmatched junction bases: 16. CDR3 length: 22 residues.

CDR3 sequence reads: CAWNSGLDQPQHF. CDR3 DNA sequence: TGTGCCTGGAACAGTGGGTTGGATCAGCCCCAGCATTTT. The chain uses TRBV30 and TRBJ1-5; D uncertain. The CDR3 runs 13 residues. Trimming took 4 bases from V and 5 from J, leaving 12 bases between them. The V gene's germline CDR1 is GTSNPN and CDR2 SVGIG (reference sequence).

The CDR3: CASSTWVGSGSYNEQFF. In nucleotides, the CDR3 is TGTGCCAGCAGTACTTGGGTGGGTTCCGGGTCCTACAATGAGCAGTTCTTC. The chain recombines TRBV28 with TRBJ2-1, with D hard to call. V was pared by 5 bases and J by 1 base, with 18 bases between. CDR1 is MDHEN and CDR2 is SYDVKM in the germline V gene. This CDR3 contains 17 residues. The full variable domain, with the rest looked up from reference TRBV28 and TRBJ2-1, is DVKVTQSSRYLVKRTGEKVFLECVQDMDHENMFWYRQDPGLGLRLIYFSYDVKMKEKGDIPEGYSVSREKKERFSLILESASTNQTSMYLCASSTWVGSGSYNEQFFGPGTRLTVL.

The chain recombines TRBV18 with TRBJ2-7; D might be TRBD2 (7 bases). Looked up from germline, CDR1 is KGHSH and CDR2 is LQKENI. The CDR3 spans 19 residues. With 3 bases removed from V and 2 bases from J, the gap between germline ends came to 26 bases. Here the CDR3 DNA reads TGTGCCAGCTCACCTGGAGCGGGGACCCGACACAGGGCTCCCTACGAGCAGTACTTC. Protein product: CASSPGAGTRHRAPYEQYF.

The genes are TRBV2 and TRBJ1-4, with D possibly TRBD1 on 6 matching bases. This CDR3 has 15 residues. Germline V gene lookup returns CDR1 SNHLY and CDR2 FYNNEI. The V gene lost 7 bases and the J gene lost 4 bases, with 16 bases spanning the gap. The CDR3 DNA sequence: TGTGCCAGCAAGCCGAAGGGACAAGTTAATGAAAAACTGTTTTTT. Its protein product is CASKPKGQVNEKLFF.

The chain carries TRBV5-1 and TRBJ1-5; TRBD1 agrees at 7 bases. This CDR3 has 15 amino acids. CDR1 is SGHRS, CDR2 YFSETQ, per germline. With V trimmed by 4 bases and J by 3 bases, 7 bases remained unmatched. Here the CDR3 reads CASSQQGWDNQPQHF. CDR3 in DNA: TGCGCCAGCAGCCAACAGGGGTGGGACAATCAGCCCCAGCATTTT.

This chain connects TRBV5-1 to TRBJ2-3, with D uncertain. The CDR3 consists of 15 residues. V was pared by 2 bases and J by 2 bases, with 12 bases between. Germline V gives CDR1 SGHRS, CDR2 YFSETQ. The CDR3 protein is CASSFLSAVTDTQYF. CDR3 nucleotide sequence: TGCGCCAGCAGCTTTCTGAGCGCAGTCACAGATACGCAGTATTTT.

A remark on this clone: At one end, the junction sequence differs from germline, possibly due to a read error. J is TRBJ1-1 and V is TRBV9; 10 bases agree with TRBD1. Germline CDR1 and CDR2: SGDLS and YYNGEE. CDR3 size: 16 residues. CDR3 sequence: CASSETGGNLNAEAFF. As DNA, the CDR3 is TGTGCCAGCAGCGAGACAGGGGGCAATTTGAACGCTGAAGCTTTCTTT. Full variable domain (outside the CDR3, taken from reference TRBV9 and TRBJ1-1): DSGVTQTPKHLITATGQRVTLRCSPRSGDLSVYWYQQSLDQGLQFLIQYYNGEERAKGNILERFSAQQFPDLHSELNLSSLELGDSALYFCASSETGGNLNAEAFFGQGTRLTVV.

The CDR3 region is CASSSRDFTEAFF. In DNA form, the CDR3 reads TGTGCCAGCAGTTCTCGGGACTTTACTGAAGCTTTCTTT. The rearrangement joins TRBV28 to TRBJ1-1; the D gene is possibly TRBD1 (5 bases). V lost 4 bases, J lost 5 bases, and 11 bases lay in between. This CDR3 comprises 13 residues. Per germline, CDR1 MDHEN and CDR2 SYDVKM. Filled out from reference TRBV28 and TRBJ1-1, the complete variable domain reads DVKVTQSSRYLVKRTGEKVFLECVQDMDHENMFWYRQDPGLGLRLIYFSYDVKMKEKGDIPEGYSVSREKKERFSLILESASTNQTSMYLCASSSRDFTEAFFGQGTRLTVV.

V and J are TRBV2 and TRBJ2-1; perhaps TRBD2 as D (6 bases). Per germline, CDR1 SNHLY and CDR2 FYNNEI. V lost 7 bases to trimming and J lost 5 bases, with 21 bases between them. The CDR3 spans 16 residues. CDR3 in amino acids: CASKGHGTPMNNEQFF. CDR3 coding DNA: TGTGCCAGCAAGGGGCACGGGACTCCGATGAACAATGAGCAGTTCTTC.